These 4 T cell receptor beta chains originate from one sample sequenced in a study of blood T cell repertoires in COVID-19. Assay used: immunoSEQ multiplex PCR; TCRdb lists only in-frame clones, some missing. The sample has fewer than 250,000 clones; 70% to 90% are singletons. What was sequenced was peripheral blood. These receptor sequences come from a woman aged 55-70 years with active or convalescent COVID-19.

This clone was seen only a few times. The CDR3 DNA reads TGTGCCAGCAGCCCCCCAGGGGGGATCGACTATGGCTACACCTTC. Translation: CASSPPGGIDYGYTF. J is TRBJ1-2 and V is TRBV3-1 (or the pseudogene TRBV3-2); 7 bases match TRBD1. Germline CDR1 and CDR2: LGHDT and YNNKEL (reference sequence). CDR3 length: 15 amino acids. Losses at the gene ends were 4 bases for V and 3 bases for J; bases not matched to a gene: 8.

The chain couples TRBV5-1 to TRBJ1-1; 7 bases are a match to TRBD1. CDR1 and CDR2 (germline): SGHRS, YFSETQ. The CDR3 runs 15 residues. V shed 0 bases and J 1 base; nucleotides not matched to a gene: 3. CDR3 region: CASSLGRQGNTEAFF. CDR3 nucleotide sequence: TGCGCCAGCAGCTTGGGTCGACAGGGGAACACTGAAGCTTTCTTT.

The chain has TRBV5-1 and TRBJ1-3, with D possibly matching TRBD1 (5 bases). Trimming pared 0 bases from V and 0 bases from J, leaving 10 bases between. The CDR3 runs 16 residues. CDR1 is SGHRS and CDR2 is YFSETQ in the germline V gene. The CDR3 region is CASSLVGGASGNTIYF. CDR3 in DNA: TGCGCCAGCAGCTTGGTCGGGGGAGCCTCTGGAAACACCATATATTTT.

The chain couples TRBV30 to TRBJ2-7, with 9 bases aligning to TRBD2. V dropped 4 bases and J dropped 7; count of bases not matched to a gene: 8. Per germline, CDR1 GTSNPN and CDR2 SVGIG (reference sequence). This CDR3 contains 13 residues. The CDR3 loop is CAWNGGRAREQYF. For the CDR3, the DNA is TGTGCCTGGAATGGCGGGAGGGCTCGGGAGCAGTACTTC.